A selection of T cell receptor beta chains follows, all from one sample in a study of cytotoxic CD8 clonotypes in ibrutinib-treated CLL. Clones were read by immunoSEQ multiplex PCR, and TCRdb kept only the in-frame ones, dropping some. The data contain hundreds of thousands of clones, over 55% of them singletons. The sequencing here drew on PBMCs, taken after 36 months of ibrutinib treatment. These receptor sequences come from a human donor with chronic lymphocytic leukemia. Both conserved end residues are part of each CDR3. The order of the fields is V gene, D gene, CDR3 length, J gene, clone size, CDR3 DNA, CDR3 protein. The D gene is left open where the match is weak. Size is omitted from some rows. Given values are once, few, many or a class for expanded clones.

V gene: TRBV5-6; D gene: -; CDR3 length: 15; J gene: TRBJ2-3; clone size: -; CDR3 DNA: TGTGCCAGCAGATGGAGAGGGGGGGCGACAGATACGCAGTATTTT; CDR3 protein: CASRWRGGATDTQYF
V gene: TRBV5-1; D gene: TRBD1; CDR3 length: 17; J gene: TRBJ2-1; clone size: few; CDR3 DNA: TGCGCCAGCAGCCCAAGACAGGGGATGGGACCCTACAATGAGCAGTTCTTC; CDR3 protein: CASSPRQGMGPYNEQFF
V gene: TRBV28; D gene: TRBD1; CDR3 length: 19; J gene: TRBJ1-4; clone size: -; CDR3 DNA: TGTGCCAGCAGTTTACAGGGACAGGGATTCGTTGCAACTAATGAAAAACTGTTTTTT; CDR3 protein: CASSLQGQGFVATNEKLFF
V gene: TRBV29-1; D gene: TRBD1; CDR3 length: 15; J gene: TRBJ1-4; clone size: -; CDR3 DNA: TGCAGCGTTGCACCAAACAGGGGGCCGGATGAAAAACTGTTTTTT; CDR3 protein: CSVAPNRGPDEKLFF
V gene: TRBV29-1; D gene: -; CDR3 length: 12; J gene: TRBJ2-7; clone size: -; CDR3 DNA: TGCAGCGTTGCCAGGGACTCCTACGAGCAGTACTTC; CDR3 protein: CSVARDSYEQYF
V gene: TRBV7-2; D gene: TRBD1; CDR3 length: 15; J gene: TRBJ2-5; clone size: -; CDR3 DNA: TGTGCCAGCAGCCCAGGAGGGACAGGGATTGGGACCCAGTACTTC; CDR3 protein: CASSPGGTGIGTQYF
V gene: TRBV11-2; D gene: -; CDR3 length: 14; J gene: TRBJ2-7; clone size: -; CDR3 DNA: TGTGCCAGCAGCTTAGGAGCTAGCGCTTACGAGCAGTACTTC; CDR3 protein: CASSLGASAYEQYF
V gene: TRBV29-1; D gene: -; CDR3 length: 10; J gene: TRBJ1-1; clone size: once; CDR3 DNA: TGCAGCGGGGGGAACACTGAAGCTTTCTTT; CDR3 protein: CSGGNTEAFF
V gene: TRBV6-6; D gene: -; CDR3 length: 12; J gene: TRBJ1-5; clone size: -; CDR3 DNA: TGTGCCAGCAGTTACGCTGTCCAGCCCCAGCATTTT; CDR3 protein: CASSYAVQPQHF
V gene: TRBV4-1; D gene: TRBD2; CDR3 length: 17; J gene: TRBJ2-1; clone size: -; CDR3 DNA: TGCGCCAGCAGCCAAGATCGGCTAGCGGGCCTAGGGGATGAGCAGTTCTTC; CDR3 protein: CASSQDRLAGLGDEQFF